Below, 19 T cell receptor beta chains from the same sample are listed, as sequenced in a study of T cells in Graves' hyperthyroidism and ophthalmopathy. The investigators amplified TCR beta CDR3 regions from RNA transcripts. Using the HTBI primer set, a first-round RT-PCR was run on the TCR CDR3. A single record per CDR3 protein comes from TCRdb applying MiXCR to the multiplex PCR reads. The sample shows some 270,000 distinct CDR3 sequences, roughly an eighth of them seen only once. The sequencing sample was made of blood. These receptors all come from a woman between 40 and 50 years old with Graves' hyperthyroidism.

This clonotype was recorded many times. The CDR3, as DNA: TGCAGTGCTAGAGAGGTGGGGAGGGGTGGTCAGCCCCAGCATTTT. Translating it yields CSAREVGRGGQPQHF. J is TRBJ1-5 and V is TRBV20-1; D is possibly TRBD1 (5 bases). CDR3 size: 15 residues. V was cut by 0 bases and J by 6 bases, with 15 bases left in between. CDR1 is DFQATT and CDR2 is SNEGSKA in the germline V gene (reference sequence).

This clonotype was observed many times. The V gene is TRBV29-1, the J gene TRBJ1-2; D may be TRBD1 (6 bases). CDR3 size: 13 residues. Looked up from germline, CDR1 is SQVTM and CDR2 is ANQGSEA. The CDR3 is CITLGGKVDGYTF. The CDR3 DNA sequence: TGCATCACACTGGGGGGCAAAGTTGATGGCTACACCTTC.

This clonotype was recorded at least ten times. The chain combines TRBV12-3 or TRBV12-4 with TRBJ2-5; possibly TRBD1 for D (6 bases). CDR3 size: 13 residues. The V and J ends lost 7 bases and 4 bases respectively, with 13 bases between them. CDR3 DNA sequence: TGTGCCAGCACCCCTGGGGGCAGAGAGACCCAGTACTTC. As protein: CASTPGGRETQYF.

A word on this clonotype: A much larger clone sits a single nucleotide away, making a read error possible. The V gene is TRBV5-1, the J gene TRBJ2-3; 11 nucleotides agree with TRBD2. CDR1 and CDR2 from the germline V gene are SGHRS and YFSETQ. CDR3 length equals 16 residues. CDR3 DNA: TGCGCCGGCAGCTTGGCGACTAGCGGGACTAAAGATACGCAGTATTTT. Protein: CAGSLATSGTKDTQYF.

This clonotype was seen a few times. The V gene is TRBV6-2 or TRBV6-3, the J gene TRBJ2-7, with D possibly being TRBD2 (5 bases). Trimming took off 7 bases at V and 4 bases at J, with 8 bases between the two ends. CDR3 length: 11 residues. CDR1 is MNHEY, CDR2 SVGEGT, per germline. CDR3 sequence reads: CASTTGYEQYF. DNA of the CDR3: TGTGCCAGCACGACGGGGTACGAGCAGTACTTC.

The chain couples TRBV7-2 to TRBJ2-3; tentative D call: TRBD1 (7 bases). Germline V gene lookup returns CDR1 SGHTA and CDR2 FQGNSA. The length of the CDR3 is 15 residues. V lost 3 bases and J 4 bases, leaving 14 bases between the germline ends. The CDR3 loop reads CASSFRTGEADTQYF. The CDR3 coding sequence is TGTGCCAGCAGCTTCCGAACAGGGGAGGCAGATACGCAGTATTTT.

This clonotype showed up many times. V and J are TRBV27 and TRBJ1-5; no clear D. The germline gives CDR1 MNHEY, CDR2 SMNVEV (reference sequence). Between the trimmed V and J ends, which lost 5 bases and 6 bases, there was a span of 8 bases. The CDR3 totals 12 residues. As DNA, the CDR3 is TGTGCCAGCAGTAAAAACAGTCAGCCCCAGCATTTT. The encoded protein is CASSKNSQPQHF.

CDR3 sequence reads: CASGPPGLWELFF. The CDR3 bases are TGTGCTAGTGGTCCCCCTGGGCTGTGGGAGCTGTTTTTT. The J gene is TRBJ2-2, the V gene TRBV12-5, with no clear D. CDR3 length equals 13 residues. Per the germline V gene, CDR1 is LGHNT and CDR2 is FRNRAP. V dropped 5 bases and J dropped 9 bases, with 13 bases sitting between them.

This clonotype was recorded many times. The chain's CDR3 is CASSSGTRNEQFF. As DNA, the CDR3 is TGTGCCAGCAGCTCCGGGACTCGAAATGAGCAGTTCTTC. The chain combines TRBV7-9 with TRBJ2-1; D perhaps matches TRBD2 (6 bases). Trimming pared 4 bases from V and 7 bases from J, leaving 11 bases between. CDR1 and CDR2 (germline): SEHNR, FQNEAQ (reference sequence). The CDR3 covers 13 residues.

This clonotype was seen repeatedly, ten times or more. V is TRBV28 and J is TRBJ2-7; TRBD2 matches at 14 bases. CDR3 size: 15 residues. V was clipped by 5 bases and J by 7 bases; unmatched bases: 7. From germline, CDR1 is MDHEN and CDR2 SYDVKM. CDR3 loop: CASSGPGLAGVEQYF. CDR3 nucleotide sequence: TGTGCCAGCAGTGGACCGGGACTAGCGGGAGTAGAGCAGTACTTC. The variable domain in full, completed from reference TRBV28 and TRBJ2-7, reads DVKVTQSSRYLVKRTGEKVFLECVQDMDHENMFWYRQDPGLGLRLIYFSYDVKMKEKGDIPEGYSVSREKKERFSLILESASTNQTSMYLCASSGPGLAGVEQYFGPGTRLTVT.

This clonotype was recorded many times. V and J are TRBV3-1 and TRBJ1-4; D call uncertain. The V end was cut by 8 bases, the J end by 3 bases, with 7 bases between. The CDR3 is 12 amino acids. Per the germline V gene, CDR1 is LGHDT and CDR2 is YNNKEL (reference sequence). CDR3 region: CASGQANEKLFF. The CDR3 DNA follows: TGTGCCAGCGGGCAGGCTAATGAAAAACTGTTTTTT.

V usage is TRBV12-3 or TRBV12-4 and J usage is TRBJ2-1, with D maybe TRBD2 (6 bases). This CDR3 is 14 amino acids long. The CDR3 sequence is CSSRPGTGHNEQFF. The CDR3 region has the DNA TGTAGCAGCAGACCCGGGACTGGTCACAATGAGCAGTTCTTC.

This clonotype showed up many times. The V gene is TRBV2, the J gene TRBJ2-7; D gene ambiguous. The length of the CDR3 is 14 residues. V was shortened by 4 bases and J by 2 bases, with 12 bases between the two germline ends. Per the germline V gene, CDR1 is SNHLY and CDR2 is FYNNEI. In DNA form, the CDR3 reads TGTGCCAGCAGTGGCAGCCAGAAGGCCTACGAGCAGTACTTC. The encoded protein is CASSGSQKAYEQYF.

This clonotype was seen ten or more times. The CDR3 sequence: CASRPTTDRGGTEAFF. CDR3 DNA sequence: TGTGCCAGCAGACCGACAACCGACAGGGGAGGCACTGAAGCTTTCTTT. The rearrangement uses TRBV28 and TRBJ1-1; 8 nucleotides line up with TRBD1. Germline CDR1 MDHEN, CDR2 SYDVKM. The CDR3 has 16 amino acids. The V segment lost 6 bases and the J segment 4 bases; nucleotides outside the gene matches: 13.

V and J are TRBV4-2 and TRBJ1-1; D is unresolved. Germline CDR1 and CDR2: LGHNA and YNFKEQ. Trimming cost V 0 bases and J 5 bases, with 13 bases left between them. This CDR3 is 15 amino acids long. The CDR3 DNA follows: TGTGCCAGCAGCCAAGACTACGGGGAGGAGACTGAAGCTTTCTTT. Its translation is CASSQDYGEETEAFF.

This clonotype was detected ten times or more. The J gene is TRBJ1-2, the V gene TRBV28, with D uncertain. The CDR3 runs 13 residues. With 3 bases removed from V and 2 bases from J, the gap between germline ends came to 7 bases. Germline CDR1 MDHEN, CDR2 SYDVKM. CDR3 DNA sequence: TGTGCCAGCAGTTTTCCGGGAAACTATGGCTACACCTTC. Amino acid sequence: CASSFPGNYGYTF.

This clonotype was detected many times. The rearrangement joins TRBV20-1 to TRBJ2-5; D remains ambiguous. Germline V gene data show CDR1 as DFQATT and CDR2 as SNEGSKA (reference sequence). The CDR3 has 14 amino acids. V shed 0 bases and J shed 3 bases, with 11 bases lying between them. CDR3 in DNA: TGCAGTGCTAGAGATCAACGGCTGGAAGAGACCCAGTACTTC. It encodes CSARDQRLEETQYF.

In this sample, this clonotype turned up many times. The gene calls are TRBV2 and TRBJ2-1, with TRBD2 matching over 7 bases. Trimming at V came to 3 bases and at J to 1 base, leaving 3 bases not matched to a gene. This CDR3 is 15 amino acids long. The germline gives CDR1 SNHLY, CDR2 FYNNEI. The CDR3 spells CASSEGGSSYNEQFF. CDR3 in DNA: TGTGCCAGCAGTGAGGGGGGGTCGTCCTACAATGAGCAGTTCTTC. The full variable domain, with the rest looked up from reference TRBV2 and TRBJ2-1, is EPEVTQTPSHQVTQMGQEVILRCVPISNHLYFYWYRQILGQKVEFLVSFYNNEISEKSEIFDDQFSVERPDGSNFTLKIRSTKLEDSAMYFCASSEGGSSYNEQFFGPGTRLTVL.

This clonotype was seen once. This may be a read error: a much more frequent sequence differs by one nucleotide. The chain uses TRBV20-1 and TRBJ2-1, with 9 nucleotides matching TRBD2. The end of the DNA is better explained by TRBJ2-7, so the J call may be wrong. Germline loops: CDR1 DFQATT, CDR2 SNEGSKA (reference sequence). This CDR3 is 17 amino acids long. This CDR3 reads CSAHHSIAGAAYNEQYF. The CDR3 DNA sequence: TGCAGTGCCCACCATTCGATAGCGGGAGCTGCCTACAATGAGCAGTACTTC.